This paragraph reports one TCR beta chain. Authors' data handling: Estimated nucleated cell counts came from reference gene primer amplification. The data were produced by immunoSEQ multiplex PCR, yet TCRdb's version contains in-frame clones alone and is incomplete. V and J calls and clone size are those listed in that table; D and trimming were worked out from the DNA. The data contain about 290,000 clones, around 81% of them seen just once; the ten biggest clones take up 4% to 5%. The CDR3 contains 15 residues. The germline gives CDR1 SGDLS, CDR2 YYNGEE. The germline V and J ends were trimmed by 0 bases and 0 bases, with 9 bases remaining between them. This sample is drawn from a study of blood T cell repertoires in COVID-19. On the study more broadly: Samples taken during acute and convalescent COVID-19 were collected in the United States, Italy and Spain. PBMCs, B-cell-depleted T cells, or T cells were the source of the cDNA or gDNA that made up the material.

This TCR was sampled from a woman between 45 and 65 years old with active or convalescent COVID-19. V gene TRBV9 combines with J gene TRBJ1-1; no definite D call. Sequenced material: peripheral blood. This CDR3 reads CASSVAYGVNTEAFF. DNA for the CDR3: TGTGCCAGCAGCGTAGCTTACGGAGTGAACACTGAAGCTTTCTTT.